The 10 T cell receptor beta chains below all came from one sample that was sequenced in a study of shared clonotypes between healthy human individuals. Assay used: immunoSEQ multiplex PCR; TCRdb lists only in-frame clones, some missing. This table holds approximately 2.5 million clones, 90% to 95% found once. Material for sequencing was naive CD4+ T cells from PBMCs. Stated subset: CD45RA+ positively selected. The receptors shown here come from a man aged 18 to 30 in good health. Some clones in this sample may be carry-over from other donors' samples.

For this clone: The sample holds other DNA sequences that translate to the same CDR3. This chain links TRBV7-2 with TRBJ2-7, with D perhaps matching TRBD1 (6 bases). Germline V gene data show CDR1 as SGHTA and CDR2 as FQGNSA. The CDR3 loop spans 12 amino acids. The ends were cut back, 5 bases at V and 4 bases at J, with 9 bases in the middle. The CDR3 region is CASSATGYEQYF. The CDR3 nucleotides read TGTGCCAGCAGCGCTACAGGGTACGAGCAGTACTTC.

The chain joins TRBV7-2 to TRBJ1-1, with a tentative D call TRBD1 (5 bases). The germline V gene has CDR1 SGHTA and CDR2 FQGNSA. The CDR3 is made up of 15 amino acids. Trimming took 2 bases from V and 2 from J, leaving 12 bases between them. The chain's CDR3 is CASSLFDSVNTEAFF. The DNA of the CDR3 is TGTGCCAGCAGCTTATTCGACAGCGTTAACACTGAAGCTTTCTTT.

This clone was seen a single time. The rearrangement uses TRBV4-2 and TRBJ2-1, with TRBD2 matching 14 bases. CDR3 size: 16 residues. V was clipped by 1 base and J by 6 bases; unmatched bases: 2. Germline CDR1 is LGHNA and CDR2 is YNFKEQ. This CDR3 is CASSQGLAGGSNEQFF. Written as DNA, the CDR3 is TGTGCCAGCAGCCAAGGACTAGCGGGAGGGAGCAATGAGCAGTTCTTC.

In DNA form, the CDR3 reads TGCAGCGTTGCCGGACTAGCGGGAGTCCACGAGCAGTACTTC. Its translation: CSVAGLAGVHEQYF. The chain employs TRBV29-1 and TRBJ2-5; 13 bases match TRBD2. TRBJ2-7 matches the DNA end more closely, so the J call is doubtful. This CDR3 spans 14 amino acids. Germline V CDR1 and CDR2: SQVTM, ANQGSEA.

This clone was picked up one time. V usage is TRBV28 and J usage is TRBJ1-1, with TRBD1 as a possible D gene (5 bases). V gave up 2 bases and J gave up 1 base, with 17 bases separating them. Looked up from germline, CDR1 is MDHEN and CDR2 is SYDVKM. This CDR3 region has 17 residues. CDR3 sequence reads: CASSLRGIRDGNTEAFF. The CDR3 nucleotides are TGTGCCAGCAGTTTAAGAGGAATCCGGGACGGGAACACTGAAGCTTTCTTT. The variable domain in full, with the rest retrieved from reference TRBV28 and TRBJ1-1, is DVKVTQSSRYLVKRTGEKVFLECVQDMDHENMFWYRQDPGLGLRLIYFSYDVKMKEKGDIPEGYSVSREKKERFSLILESASTNQTSMYLCASSLRGIRDGNTEAFFGQGTRLTVV.

The chain links TRBV15 to TRBJ1-1; no reliable D call. The germline V and J ends were trimmed by 0 bases and 8 bases, with 16 bases remaining between them. The CDR3 spans 15 residues. Germline CDR1 and CDR2: LNHNV and YYDKDF (reference sequence). The CDR3 reads CATSREGQREQEAFF. The CDR3 nucleotides are TGTGCCACCAGCAGAGAAGGGCAGAGGGAGCAAGAAGCTTTCTTT.

DNA for the CDR3: TGTGCCAGCAGCGGACAGGGGGCGTTCGATGGCTACACCTTC. The encoded protein is CASSGQGAFDGYTF. The rearrangement joins TRBV2 to TRBJ1-2; 11 bases are a match to TRBD1. Germline CDR1 is SNHLY and CDR2 is FYNNEI. This CDR3 contains 14 residues. V lost 6 bases and J lost 6; bases outside the gene matches: 6.

This clone was recorded a few times. The chain carries TRBV4-2 and TRBJ2-1, with 10 bases matching TRBD2. CDR3 length: 15 amino acids. Unmatched junction bases numbered 3, after V lost 3 bases and J lost 4 bases. Germline loops: CDR1 LGHNA, CDR2 YNFKEQ. The CDR3 sequence is CASSQGTSAYNEQFF. CDR3 coding DNA: TGTGCCAGCAGCCAGGGGACTAGCGCTTACAATGAGCAGTTCTTC.

This chain's CDR3 is CASSVTPPIGTQYF. CDR3 nucleotide sequence: TGTGCCAGCTCCGTTACCCCCCCCATCGGTACGCAGTATTTT. This chain connects TRBV5-4 to TRBJ2-3; D is undetermined. Germline V gene sequence: CDR1 SGHNT, CDR2 YYREEE (reference sequence). V lost 7 bases and J 8 bases, leaving 20 bases between the germline ends. The CDR3 loop spans 14 amino acids. Variable domain in full (rest from reference TRBV5-4 and TRBJ2-3): ETGVTQSPTHLIKTRGQQVTLRCSSQSGHNTVSWYQQALGQGPQFIFQYYREEENGRGNFPPRFSGLQFPNYSSELNVNALELDDSALYLCASSVTPPIGTQYFGPGTRLTVL.

On this clone itself: Within the sample, other DNA sequences also encode this same CDR3. The chain employs TRBV28 and TRBJ2-2; the D call may be TRBD1 or TRBD2 (5 bases each). Trimming stripped 5 bases from V and 1 base from J, with 11 bases between. This CDR3 has 15 residues. Germline lookup yields CDR1 MDHEN and CDR2 SYDVKM. The CDR3 sequence is CASSPGRRNTGELFF. The DNA for the CDR3 is TGTGCCAGCAGTCCGGGACGGAGGAACACCGGGGAGCTGTTTTTT.